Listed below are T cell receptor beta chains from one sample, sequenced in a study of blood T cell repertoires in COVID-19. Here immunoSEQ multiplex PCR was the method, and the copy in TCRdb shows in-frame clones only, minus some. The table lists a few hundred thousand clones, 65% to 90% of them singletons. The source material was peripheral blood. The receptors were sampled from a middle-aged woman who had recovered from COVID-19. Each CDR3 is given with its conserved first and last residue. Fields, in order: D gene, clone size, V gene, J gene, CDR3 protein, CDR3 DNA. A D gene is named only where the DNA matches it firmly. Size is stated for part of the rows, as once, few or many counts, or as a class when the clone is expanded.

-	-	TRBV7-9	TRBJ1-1	CASSFRSNTEAFF	TGTGCCAGCAGCTTCCGGAGTAACACTGAAGCTTTCTTT
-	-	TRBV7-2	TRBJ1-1	CASSVTGSVTEAFF	TGTGCCAGCAGCGTGACGGGGAGTGTGACTGAAGCTTTCTTT
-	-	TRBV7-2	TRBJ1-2	CASSLSVTGKGYGYTF	TGTGCCAGCAGCTTATCTGTGACAGGCAAAGGCTATGGCTACACCTTC
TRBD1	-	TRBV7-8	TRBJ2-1	CASSLGQGAYNEQFF	TGTGCCAGCAGCTTGGGACAGGGGGCCTACAATGAGCAGTTCTTC
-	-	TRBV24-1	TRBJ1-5	CATSDSSGEQPQHF	TGTGCCACCAGTGACTCCAGCGGGGAACAGCCCCAGCATTTT
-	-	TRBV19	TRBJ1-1	CASSPTLQGRTEAFF	TGTGCCAGTAGTCCAACCCTCCAGGGGCGCACTGAAGCTTTCTTT
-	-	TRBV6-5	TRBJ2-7	CASRAAKTAYEQYF	TGTGCCAGCAGAGCCGCGAAGACAGCCTACGAGCAGTACTTC
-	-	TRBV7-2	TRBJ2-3	CASSSGLGTDTQYF	TGTGCCAGCAGCTCGGGACTCGGCACAGATACGCAGTATTTT
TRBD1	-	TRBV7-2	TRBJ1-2	CASSLDRGPQGGGYTF	TGTGCCAGCAGCTTAGACAGGGGGCCTCAAGGAGGTGGCTACACCTTC
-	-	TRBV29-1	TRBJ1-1	CSVDFPGGRTEAFF	TGCAGCGTTGACTTCCCGGGGGGGAGGACTGAAGCTTTCTTT
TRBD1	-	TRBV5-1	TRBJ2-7	CASSLGYGTGLDEQYF	TGCGCCAGCAGCCTGGGGTACGGGACAGGACTTGACGAGCAGTACTTC
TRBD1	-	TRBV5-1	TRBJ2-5	CASSLSGGTETQYF	TGCGCCAGCAGCTTGTCAGGGGGCACAGAGACCCAGTACTTC
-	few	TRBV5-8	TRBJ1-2	CASSAESGGNYGYTF	TGTGCCAGCAGCGCGGAATCGGGGGGTAACTATGGCTACACCTTC
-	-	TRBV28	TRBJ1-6	CASSPLYNSPLHF	TGTGCCAGCAGTCCCCTATATAATTCACCCCTCCACTTT
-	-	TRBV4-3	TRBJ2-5	CASSRGAGDGETQYF	TGCGCCAGCAGCCGGGGGGCGGGGGACGGGGAGACCCAGTACTTC
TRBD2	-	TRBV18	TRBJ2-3	CASSPGTSGGADTQYF	TGTGCCAGCTCACCCGGGACTAGCGGGGGTGCAGATACGCAGTATTTT
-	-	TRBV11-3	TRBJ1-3	CASSLDSTSGNTIYF	TGTGCCAGCAGCTTAGATAGTACCTCTGGAAACACCATATATTTT
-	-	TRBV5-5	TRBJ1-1	CASSASLQGIDTEAFF	TGTGCCAGCAGCGCTTCATTACAGGGTATTGACACTGAAGCTTTCTTT
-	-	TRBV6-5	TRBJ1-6	CASSYPGGPLHF	TGTGCCAGCAGTTACCCTGGGGGCCCCCTCCACTTT
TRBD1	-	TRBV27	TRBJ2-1	CASSIPGQGGNEQFF	TGTGCCAGCAGTATACCGGGACAGGGAGGGAATGAGCAGTTCTTC
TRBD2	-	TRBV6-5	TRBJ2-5	CASKIIAGDTRTQYF	TGTGCCAGCAAGATCATAGCGGGGGATACGAGAACCCAGTACTTC
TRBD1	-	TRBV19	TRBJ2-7	CASSTGQGNEQYF	TGTGCCAGTAGTACTGGACAGGGCAACGAGCAGTACTTC
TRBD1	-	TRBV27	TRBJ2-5	CASSLSFTGDQETQYF	TGTGCCAGCAGTTTAAGCTTCACAGGGGACCAAGAGACCCAGTACTTC
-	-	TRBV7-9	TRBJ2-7	CASSLAAGGSGEQYF	TGTGCCAGCAGCTTAGCAGCAGGGGGGTCGGGCGAGCAGTACTTC
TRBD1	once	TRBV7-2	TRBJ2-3	CASSHSATGTGVTDTQYF	TGTGCCAGCAGCCATTCGGCCACCGGGACAGGGGTGACGGATACGCAGTATTTT
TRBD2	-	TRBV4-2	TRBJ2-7	CASSQGLERYEQYF	TGTGCCAGCAGCCAGGGACTAGAGCGGTACGAGCAGTACTTC
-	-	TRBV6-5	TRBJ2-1	CASAIGQTYNEQFF	TGTGCCAGCGCCATAGGACAAACATACAATGAGCAGTTCTTC
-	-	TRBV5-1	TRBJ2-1	CASSFSRVQEQFF	TGCGCCAGCAGCTTTAGTCGGGTCCAGGAGCAGTTCTTC
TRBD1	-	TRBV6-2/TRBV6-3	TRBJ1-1	CASSYSITSSRDRDTEAFF	TGTGCCAGCAGTTACTCGATTACATCGTCTCGGGACAGGGACACTGAAGCTTTCTTT
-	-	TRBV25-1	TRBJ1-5	CASSDTSNQPQHF	TGTGCCAGCAGTGACACAAGCAATCAGCCCCAGCATTTT
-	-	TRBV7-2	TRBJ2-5	CASSYERVTGRTQETQYF	TGTGCCAGCAGCTACGAGCGCGTAACAGGGCGTACCCAAGAGACCCAGTACTTC
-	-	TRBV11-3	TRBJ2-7	CASSQTRYEQYF	TGTGCCAGCAGTCAGACTCGCTACGAGCAGTACTTC
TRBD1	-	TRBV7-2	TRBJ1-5	CASSFQGAGNQPQHF	TGTGCCAGCAGCTTTCAGGGGGCTGGCAATCAGCCCCAGCATTTT
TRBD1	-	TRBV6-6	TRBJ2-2	CASRKRQGNTGELFF	TGTGCCAGTCGGAAGAGACAGGGGAACACCGGGGAGCTGTTTTTT
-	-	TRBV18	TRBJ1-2	CASSATGRALYGYTF	TGTGCCAGCTCAGCCACGGGGAGGGCCCTTTATGGCTACACCTTC
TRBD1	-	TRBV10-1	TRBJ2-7	CASSEEGASSYEQYF	TGCGCCAGCAGTGAAGAGGGGGCGAGCTCCTACGAGCAGTACTTC
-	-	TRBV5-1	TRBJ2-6	CASSLEGMVMGQGFSGANVLTF	TGCGCCAGCAGCTTGGAGGGGATGGTAATGGGACAAGGCTTCTCTGGGGCCAACGTCCTGACTTTC
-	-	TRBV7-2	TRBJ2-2	CASSLVHSTGELFF	TGTGCCAGCAGCTTAGTCCATAGCACCGGGGAGCTGTTTTTT
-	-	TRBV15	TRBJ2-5	CATSSRTRETQYF	TGTGCCACCAGCTCACGGACTCGGGAGACCCAGTACTTC
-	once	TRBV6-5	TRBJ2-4	CASSYDTRAKNIQYF	TGTGCCAGCAGTTACGACACCAGAGCCAAAAACATTCAGTACTTC
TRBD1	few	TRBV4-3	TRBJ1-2	CASGDLTGNYGYTF	TGCGCCAGCGGAGACTTGACAGGGAACTATGGCTACACCTTC
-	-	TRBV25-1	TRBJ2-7	CASSESQGSYEQYF	TGTGCCAGCAGTGAATCTCAGGGGTCCTACGAGCAGTACTTC
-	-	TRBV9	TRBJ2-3	CASSTQGTDTQYF	TGTGCCAGCAGCACCCAGGGGACAGATACGCAGTATTTT
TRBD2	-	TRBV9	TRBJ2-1	CASSPPGGHNEQFF	TGTGCCAGCAGCCCTCCGGGGGGGCACAATGAGCAGTTCTTC
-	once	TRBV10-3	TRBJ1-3	CAISENPPGDSGNTIYF	TGTGCCATCAGTGAGAACCCTCCAGGGGACTCTGGAAACACCATATATTTT
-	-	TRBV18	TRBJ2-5	CASSPTEQETQYF	TGTGCCAGCTCCCCGACAGAACAAGAGACCCAGTACTTC